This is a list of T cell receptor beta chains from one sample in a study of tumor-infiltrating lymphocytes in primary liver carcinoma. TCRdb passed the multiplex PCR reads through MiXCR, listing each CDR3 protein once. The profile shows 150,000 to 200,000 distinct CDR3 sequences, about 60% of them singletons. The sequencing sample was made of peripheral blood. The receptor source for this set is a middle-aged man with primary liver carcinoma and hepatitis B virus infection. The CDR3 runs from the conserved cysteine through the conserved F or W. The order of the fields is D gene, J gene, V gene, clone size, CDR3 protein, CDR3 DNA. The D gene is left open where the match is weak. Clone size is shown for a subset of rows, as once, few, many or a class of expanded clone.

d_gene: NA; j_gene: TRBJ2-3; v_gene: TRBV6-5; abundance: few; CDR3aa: CANRSLTDTQYF; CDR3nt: TGTGCCAACAGAAGCCTCACAGATACGCAGTATTTT
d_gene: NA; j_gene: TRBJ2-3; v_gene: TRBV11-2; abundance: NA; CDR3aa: CASSTLQISGWRARSDTQYF; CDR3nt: TGTGCCAGCAGCACCCTACAAATCTCAGGGTGGAGGGCCCGGTCAGATACCCAGTATTTT
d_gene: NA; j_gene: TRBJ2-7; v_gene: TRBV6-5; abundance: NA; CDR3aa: CASSWVQGPYEQYF; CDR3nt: TGTGCCAGCAGTTGGGTCCAAGGACCTTACGAGCAGTACTTC
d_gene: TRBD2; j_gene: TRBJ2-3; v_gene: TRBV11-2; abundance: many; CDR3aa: CASSLYGTSGRTDTQYF; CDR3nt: TGTGCCAGCAGCTTATACGGGACTAGCGGGCGCACAGATACGCAGTATTTT
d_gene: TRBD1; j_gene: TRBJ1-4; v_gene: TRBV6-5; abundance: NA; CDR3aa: CASRRTGQGEKLFF; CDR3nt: TGTGCCAGCAGAAGGACAGGACAGGGTGAAAAACTGTTTTTT
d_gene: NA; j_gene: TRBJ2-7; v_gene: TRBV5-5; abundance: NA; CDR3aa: CASSLVRQAYEQYF; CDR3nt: TGTGCCAGCAGCTTGGTGCGGCAAGCCTACGAGCAGTACTTC
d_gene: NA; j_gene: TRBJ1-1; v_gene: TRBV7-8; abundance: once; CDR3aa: CASSLGTVLLNTVAFF; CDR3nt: TGTGCCAGCAGCTTAGGGACAGTCTTATTGAACACTGTAGCTTTCTTT
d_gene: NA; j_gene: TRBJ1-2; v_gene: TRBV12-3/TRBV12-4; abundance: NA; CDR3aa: CASSLHGLVNYGYTF; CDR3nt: TGTGCCAGCAGCCTACACGGGCTAGTTAACTATGGCTACACCTTC
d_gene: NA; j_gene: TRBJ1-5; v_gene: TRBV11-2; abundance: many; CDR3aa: CASSLGPQGSGQPQHF; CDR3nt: TGTGCCAGCAGCTTAGGTCCACAGGGTTCAGGTCAGCCCCAGCATTTT
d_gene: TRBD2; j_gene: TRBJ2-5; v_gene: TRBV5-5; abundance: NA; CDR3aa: CASSPRDLAGRGIKETQYF; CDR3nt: TGTGCCAGCAGCCCAAGGGATCTAGCGGGCCGAGGGATAAAAGAGACCCAGTACTTC
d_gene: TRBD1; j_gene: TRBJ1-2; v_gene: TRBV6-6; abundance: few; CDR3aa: CASRQTGGQSYIF; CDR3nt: TGTGCCAGCAGACAAACAGGGGGCCAGAGCTACATCTTC
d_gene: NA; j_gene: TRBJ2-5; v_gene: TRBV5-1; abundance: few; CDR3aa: CASSSGVKETQYF; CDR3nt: TGCGCCAGCAGCTCGGGGGTCAAGGAGACCCAGTACTTC
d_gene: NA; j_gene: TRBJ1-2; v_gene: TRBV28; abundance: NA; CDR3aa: CASSLRGLSGYTF; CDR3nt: TGTGCCAGCAGTTTAAGGGGCCTGAGTGGCTACACCTTC
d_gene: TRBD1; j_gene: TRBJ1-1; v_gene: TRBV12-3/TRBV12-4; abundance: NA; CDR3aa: CASSFRQGSEAFF; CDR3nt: TGTGCCAGCAGTTTTAGACAGGGGTCGGAAGCTTTCTTT
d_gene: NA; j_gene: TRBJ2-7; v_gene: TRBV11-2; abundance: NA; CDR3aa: CASSYRAAYTQYF; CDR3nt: TGTGCCAGCAGCTACAGGGCGGCCTACACGCAGTACTTC
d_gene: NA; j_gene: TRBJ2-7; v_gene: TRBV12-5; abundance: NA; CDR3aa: CASGLVQGRPHEQYF; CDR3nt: TGTGCTAGTGGTTTGGTACAGGGCCGACCCCACGAGCAGTACTTC
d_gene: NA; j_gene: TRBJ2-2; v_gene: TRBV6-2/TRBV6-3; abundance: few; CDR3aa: CASSYSLRTVNTGELFF; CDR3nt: TGTGCCAGCAGTTACTCCTTACGGACGGTGAACACCGGGGAGCTGTTTTTT
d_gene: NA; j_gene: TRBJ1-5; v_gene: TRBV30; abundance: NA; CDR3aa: CAWSSQGVPTNQPQHF; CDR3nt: TGTGCCTGGAGTTCACAGGGAGTCCCGACTAATCAGCCCCAGCATTTT
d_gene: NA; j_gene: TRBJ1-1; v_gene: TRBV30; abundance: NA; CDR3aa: CAGGRMNTEAFF; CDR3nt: TGTGCGGGGGGCAGGATGAACACTGAAGCTTTCTTT
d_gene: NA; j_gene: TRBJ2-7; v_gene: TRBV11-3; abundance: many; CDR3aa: CASSLGDSYEQYF; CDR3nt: TGTGCCAGCAGCTTAGGGGACTCCTACGAGCAGTACTTC
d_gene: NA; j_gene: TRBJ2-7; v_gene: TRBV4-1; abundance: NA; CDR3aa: CASSHGPETYEQYF; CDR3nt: TGCGCCAGCAGCCACGGTCCAGAGACCTACGAGCAGTACTTC
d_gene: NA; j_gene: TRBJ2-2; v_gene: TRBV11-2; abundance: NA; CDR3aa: CAGSIVGRGTGELFF; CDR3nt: TGTGCCGGCAGCATAGTAGGACGGGGCACCGGGGAGCTGTTTTTT
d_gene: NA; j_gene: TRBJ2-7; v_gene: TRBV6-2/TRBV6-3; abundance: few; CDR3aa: CASSHRTGIGLYEQYF; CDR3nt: TGTGCCAGCAGTCACCGAACAGGGATTGGCCTGTACGAGCAGTACTTC
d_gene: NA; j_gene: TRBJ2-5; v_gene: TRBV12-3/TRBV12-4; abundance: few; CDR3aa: CASSPAGAYETQYF; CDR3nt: TGTGCCAGCAGCCCCGCAGGGGCCTACGAGACCCAGTACTTC
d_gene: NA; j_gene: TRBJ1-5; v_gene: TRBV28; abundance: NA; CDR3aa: CASSLSRQPQHF; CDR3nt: TGTGCCAGCAGTTTATCCCGGCAGCCCCAGCACTTT
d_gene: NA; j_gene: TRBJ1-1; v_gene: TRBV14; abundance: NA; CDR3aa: CASSRMMGNTEAFF; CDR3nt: TGTGCCAGCAGCCGGATGATGGGGAACACTGAAGCTTTCTTT
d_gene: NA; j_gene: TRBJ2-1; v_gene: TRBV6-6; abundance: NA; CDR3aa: CASSSQGGAAEQFF; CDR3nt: TGTGCCAGCAGTTCTCAGGGCGGCGCGGCCGAGCAGTTCTTC
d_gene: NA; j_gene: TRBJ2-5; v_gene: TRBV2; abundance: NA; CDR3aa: CASTGESEETQYF; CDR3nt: TGTGCCAGCACAGGCGAATCAGAAGAGACCCAGTACTTC
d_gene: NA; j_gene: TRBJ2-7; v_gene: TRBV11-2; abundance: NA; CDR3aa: CASSFIASYNEQYF; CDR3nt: TGTGCCAGCAGCTTCATAGCCTCCTACAATGAGCAATACTTC
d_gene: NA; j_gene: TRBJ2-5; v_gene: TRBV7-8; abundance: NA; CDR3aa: CVSLSWGSSETQYF; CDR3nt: TGTGTCAGCCTCTCGTGGGGTTCATCAGAGACCCAGTACTTC
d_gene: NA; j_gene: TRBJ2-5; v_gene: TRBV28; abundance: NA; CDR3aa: CASSLNEETQYF; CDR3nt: TGTGCCAGCAGTTTGAATGAGGAGACCCAGTACTTC
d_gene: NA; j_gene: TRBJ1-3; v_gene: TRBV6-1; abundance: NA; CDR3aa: CASSGTPSGNTIYF; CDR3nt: TGTGCCAGCAGTGGAACACCCTCTGGAAACACCATATATTTT
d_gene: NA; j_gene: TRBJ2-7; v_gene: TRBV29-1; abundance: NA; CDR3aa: CSVRTAYPPYEQYF; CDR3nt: TGCAGCGTAAGGACGGCATACCCCCCCTACGAGCAGTACTTC
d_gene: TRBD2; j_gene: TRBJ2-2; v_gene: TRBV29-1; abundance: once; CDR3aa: CSVLAGAPGELFF; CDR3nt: TGCAGCGTTCTAGCGGGAGCCCCCGGGGAGCTGTTTTTT
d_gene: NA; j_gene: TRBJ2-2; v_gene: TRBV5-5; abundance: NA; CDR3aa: CASSFQGSGALFF; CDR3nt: TGTGCCAGCAGCTTCCAGGGGTCCGGGGCGCTGTTTTTT
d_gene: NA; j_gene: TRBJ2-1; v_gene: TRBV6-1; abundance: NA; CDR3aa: CASIEDPGTYNEQFF; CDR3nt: TGTGCCAGCATTGAAGACCCCGGGACCTACAATGAGCAGTTCTTC
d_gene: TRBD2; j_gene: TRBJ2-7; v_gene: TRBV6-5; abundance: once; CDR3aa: CASRGGLAGISRQYF; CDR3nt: TGTGCCAGCAGGGGGGGACTAGCGGGAATCTCGAGGCAGTACTTC
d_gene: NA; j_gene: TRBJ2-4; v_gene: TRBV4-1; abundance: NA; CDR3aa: CASSQGTQGWEDIQYF; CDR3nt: TGCGCCAGCAGCCAAGGTACCCAAGGCTGGGAGGACATTCAGTACTTC
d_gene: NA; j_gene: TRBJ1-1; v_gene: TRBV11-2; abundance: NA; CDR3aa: CASSAAGPVTEAFF; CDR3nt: TGTGCCAGCAGCGCAGCCGGTCCCGTAACTGAAGCTTTCTTT
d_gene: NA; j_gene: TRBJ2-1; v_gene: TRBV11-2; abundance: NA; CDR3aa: CASSLVFFGGNSEQFF; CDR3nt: TGTGCCAGCAGCTTAGTCTTCTTCGGGGGAAACAGTGAGCAGTTCTTC
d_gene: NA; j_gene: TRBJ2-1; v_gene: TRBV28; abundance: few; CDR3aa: CASSLFLIPYNEQFF; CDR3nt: TGTGCCAGCAGTTTATTCCTGATACCCTACAATGAGCAGTTCTTC
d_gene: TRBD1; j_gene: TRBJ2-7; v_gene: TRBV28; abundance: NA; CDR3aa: CASSSGTGGSYEQYF; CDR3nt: TGTGCCAGCAGTTCCGGGACAGGGGGGTCCTACGAGCAGTACTTC
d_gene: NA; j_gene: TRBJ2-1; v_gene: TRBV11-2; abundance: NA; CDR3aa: CASSSAAGGNEQFF; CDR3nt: TGTGCCAGCAGCTCCGCTGCAGGCGGTAATGAGCAGTTCTTC
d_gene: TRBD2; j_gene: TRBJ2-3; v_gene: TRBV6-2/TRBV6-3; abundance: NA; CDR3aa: CASSYLLGLAGDTDTQYF; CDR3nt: TGTGCCAGCAGTTACCTTCTGGGACTAGCGGGAGACACAGATACGCAGTATTTT
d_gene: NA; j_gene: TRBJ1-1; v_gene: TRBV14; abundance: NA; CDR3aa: CASSLRGGGRTETFF; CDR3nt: TGTGCCAGCAGCCTCAGGGGAGGAGGTCGAACTGAAACTTTCTTT
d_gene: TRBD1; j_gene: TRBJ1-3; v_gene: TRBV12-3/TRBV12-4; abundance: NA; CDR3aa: CASSFSQGVCTIYF; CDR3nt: TGTGCCAGCAGCTTCAGTCAGGGGGTGTGCACCATATATTTT
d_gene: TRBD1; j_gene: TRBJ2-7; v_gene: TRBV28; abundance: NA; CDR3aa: CASSFAGQGFYEQYF; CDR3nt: TGTGCCAGCAGTTTCGCGGGACAGGGTTTCTACGAGCAGTACTTC
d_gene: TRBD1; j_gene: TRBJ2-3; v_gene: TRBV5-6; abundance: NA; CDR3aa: CASSLPDRGGTDTQYF; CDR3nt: TGTGCCAGCAGCTTGCCGGACAGGGGGGGAACAGATACGCAGTATTTT